These 6 T cell receptor beta chains share one sample of origin, sequenced in a study of regulatory T cells in long-lasting Graves disease. This sample's time point: persistent/refractory GD, antithyroid drugs over 5 years with positive TRAb. The authors made the TCR library using RNA they extracted from PBMCs. Building the TCR beta libraries relied on iRepertoire HTBI primers, and CDR3 regions underwent Arm-PCR. TCRdb re-analysed the multiplex PCR reads in MiXCR, keeping a single row per CDR3 protein. The sample has roughly 450,000 distinct CDR3 sequences; more than 20% are singletons. This material consisted of peripheral blood mononuclear cells (PBMCs), taken when the disease was refractory, from a patient treated with antithyroid drugs. Receptors were obtained from a female donor with Graves disease.

This clonotype occurred many times. The chain employs TRBV28 and TRBJ2-4; D perhaps matches TRBD2 (6 bases). Germline V gives CDR1 MDHEN, CDR2 SYDVKM. CDR3 length: 16 amino acids. The V and J ends lost 6 bases and 6 bases respectively, with 21 bases between them. CDR3 sequence: CASRPTGPGAGNIQYF. Here the CDR3 DNA reads TGTGCCAGCAGGCCCACTGGACCGGGAGCGGGAAACATTCAGTACTTC.

Only one count was recorded for this clonotype. A far larger clone is one base from this, pointing to a likely read error. V gene TRBV7-3 combines with J gene TRBJ1-6; D gene unclear. The CDR3 is 14 amino acids. V dropped 2 bases and J dropped 7 bases, with 9 bases sitting between them. Germline CDR1 SGHTA, CDR2 FQGTGA. The CDR3 protein is CASSLGPKNSPLHF. CDR3 in DNA: TGTGCCAGCAGCTTAGGTCCGAAGAATTCACCCCTCCACTTT. Supplemented by reference TRBV7-3 and TRBJ1-6, the full variable domain reads GAGVSQTPSNKVTEKGKYVELRCDPISGHTALYWYRQSLGQGPEFLIYFQGTGAADDSGLPNDRFFAVRPEGSVSTLKIQRTERGDSAVYLCASSLGPKNSPLHFGNGTRLTVT.

The sample holds a few counts of this clonotype. The chain combines TRBV28 with TRBJ1-1; D is ambiguous. From germline, CDR1 is MDHEN and CDR2 SYDVKM. V dropped 6 bases and J dropped 7 bases, with 18 bases sitting between them. There are 14 residues in the CDR3. CDR3 in amino acids: CASSQINRRGEAFF. The CDR3 DNA reads as TGTGCCAGCAGCCAAATCAATCGCCGGGGTGAAGCTTTCTTT. The full variable domain, its missing parts supplied by reference TRBV28 and TRBJ1-1, is DVKVTQSSRYLVKRTGEKVFLECVQDMDHENMFWYRQDPGLGLRLIYFSYDVKMKEKGDIPEGYSVSREKKERFSLILESASTNQTSMYLCASSQINRRGEAFFGQGTRLTVV.

This clonotype came up many times. CDR3 residues: CASSPFRDRGTYEQYF. CDR3 nucleotide sequence: TGTGCCAGCAGCCCTTTCCGGGACAGGGGGACCTACGAGCAGTACTTC. V and J are TRBV6-1 and TRBJ2-7, with 11 bases identical to TRBD1. CDR1 is MNHNS, CDR2 SASEGT, per germline. V dropped 6 bases and J dropped 2; count of bases not matched to a gene: 9. The CDR3 has 16 residues.

This clonotype appeared many times. V usage is TRBV2 and J usage is TRBJ1-4, with no clear D. CDR1 SNHLY and CDR2 FYNNEI come from the germline V gene. The CDR3 sequence is 13 residues long. The ends were cut back, 4 bases at V and 12 bases at J, with 15 bases in the middle. Written as DNA, the CDR3 is TGTGCCAGCAGTGTTGACGGCCTTGGGGAACTGTTTTTT. Protein product: CASSVDGLGELFF.

As concerns this clonotype: With a much larger clone just one base away, this may be a read error. The genes are TRBV6-2 or TRBV6-3 and TRBJ1-5, with TRBD1 as a possible D gene (5 bases). The germline V and J ends were trimmed by 6 bases and 6 bases, with 12 bases remaining between them. This CDR3 is built from 13 residues. CDR1 and CDR2 (germline): MNHEY, SVGEGT. This chain's CDR3 is CASRTAGSQPQHF. In DNA form, the CDR3 reads TGTGCCAGCAGGACAGCGGGAAGTCAGCCCCAGCATTTT.